By sample fraction, the clone carrying this TCR gamma chain is medium-sized (0.01 to 0.1%). These data belong to a study of gamma delta lymphoproliferative disorders and STAT genes. The receptor sequences were amplified from genomic DNA of peripheral blood mononuclear cells. TCRdb applied CATT to the multiplex PCR reads for clone calling. The sample has roughly 820 gamma-chain clones, around 25% seen once. The germline CDR1 and CDR2 sequences are EGSTGY and YDSYTSSV. J gave up 11 bases and V 4 bases, and 11 bases lay outside the gene matches. There are 12 residues in the CDR3. The sample comprised blood. The chain employs TRGV4 and TRGJ1 or TRGJ2. Here the J gene was assigned by germline matching of the DNA, as TCRdb has none. This TCR was recovered from a human donor in good health. The CDR3 region is CATWDAPYEKLF. CDR3 DNA: TGTGCCACCTGGGACGCCCCCTATGAGAAACTCTTT.